This TCR beta chain was documented in a study of T cell responses to AZD1222 COVID-19 vaccine. Study findings and constraints: A rise in Spike-specific TCR breadth and depth followed two AZD1222 doses. Spike was spanned by vaccine-associated CD4 TCRs, which were dominant at 160-218 and 743-854. Donors were largely white British and mainly female; clonal diversity was possibly underestimated.

Germline-derived CDR1 and CDR2 are MNHEY and SMNVEV (reference sequence). Trimming took off 6 bases at V and 7 bases at J, with 21 bases between the two ends. This CDR3 spans 15 amino acids. This clone turned up a few times. The antigen remains unidentified. Profiled with immunoSEQ multiplex PCR; TCRdb holds only in-frame clones, not every one. This sample has fewer than 150,000 clones, with around 89% found just once. The sample was peripheral blood, taken 28 days after the second AZD1222 dose. The chain recombines TRBV27 with TRBJ1-2, with D possibly matching TRBD1 (5 bases). This receptor was taken from an adult who received the AZD1222 COVID-19 vaccine. CDR3 DNA sequence: TGTGCCAGCAGCCCAGGTCCAGGGTACGGCGGTGGCTACACCTTC. Translating it yields CASSPGPGYGGGYTF.